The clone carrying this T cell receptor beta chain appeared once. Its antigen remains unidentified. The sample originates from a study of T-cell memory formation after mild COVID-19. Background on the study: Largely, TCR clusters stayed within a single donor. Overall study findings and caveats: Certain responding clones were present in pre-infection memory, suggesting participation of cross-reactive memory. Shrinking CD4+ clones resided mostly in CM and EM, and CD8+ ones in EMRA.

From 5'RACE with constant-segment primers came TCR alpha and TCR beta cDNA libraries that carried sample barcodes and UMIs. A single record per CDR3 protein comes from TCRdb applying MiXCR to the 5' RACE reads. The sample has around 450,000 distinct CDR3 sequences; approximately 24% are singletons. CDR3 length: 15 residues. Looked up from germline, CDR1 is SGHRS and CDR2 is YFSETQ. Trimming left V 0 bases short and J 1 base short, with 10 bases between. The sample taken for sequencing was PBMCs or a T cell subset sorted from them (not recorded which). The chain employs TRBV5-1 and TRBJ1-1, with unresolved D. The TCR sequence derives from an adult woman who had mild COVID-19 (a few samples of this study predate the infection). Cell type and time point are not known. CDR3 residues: CASSLEPAGNTEAFF. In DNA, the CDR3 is TGCGCCAGCAGCTTGGAGCCGGCGGGGAACACTGAAGCTTTCTTT.